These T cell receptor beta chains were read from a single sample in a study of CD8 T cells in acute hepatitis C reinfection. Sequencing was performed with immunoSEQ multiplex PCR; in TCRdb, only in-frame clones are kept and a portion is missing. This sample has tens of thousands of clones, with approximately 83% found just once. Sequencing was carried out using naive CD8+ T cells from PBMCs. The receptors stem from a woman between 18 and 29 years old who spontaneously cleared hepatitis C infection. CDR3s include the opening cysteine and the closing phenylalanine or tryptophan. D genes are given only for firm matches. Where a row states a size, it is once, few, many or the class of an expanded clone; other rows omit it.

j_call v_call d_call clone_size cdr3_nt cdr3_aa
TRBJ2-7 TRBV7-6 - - TGTGCCAGCAGCTTAGAGTACCGCACTGGGGAATACGAGCAGTACTTC CASSLEYRTGEYEQYF
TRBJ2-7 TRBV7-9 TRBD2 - TGTGCCAGCAGCTTAGTTGGCGGGAGCTACGAGCAGTACTTC CASSLVGGSYEQYF
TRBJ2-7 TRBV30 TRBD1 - TGTGCCTGGAGTCCCAAAGCCGGGACAGGGTGGGACGAGCAGTACTTC CAWSPKAGTGWDEQYF
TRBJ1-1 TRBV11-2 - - TGTGCCAGCAGCCTGATGAACACTGAAGCTTTCTTT CASSLMNTEAFF
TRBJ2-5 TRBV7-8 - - TGTGCCAGCAGCTCAAGAACTGAGACCCAGTACTTC CASSSRTETQYF
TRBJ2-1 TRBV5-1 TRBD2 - TGCGCCAGCAGCCAGGGACTAGCGGGGTGGGATGAGCAGTTCTTC CASSQGLAGWDEQFF
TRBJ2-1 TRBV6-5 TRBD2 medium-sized TGTGCCAGCAGTCGGACTAGCGGTCAGTACAATGAGCAGTTCTTC CASSRTSGQYNEQFF
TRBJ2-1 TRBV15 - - TGTGCCACCCGATATAATCTTGAGCAGTTCTTC CATRYNLEQFF
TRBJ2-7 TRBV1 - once TGCACCAGCCCAAGCTATGGGCTAGCGGGCAGCTGCGAGCAGTACTTC CTSPSYGLAGSCEQYF
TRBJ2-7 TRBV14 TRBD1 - TGTGCCAGCAGCCATGGGGGACAGGGATTCTACGAGCAGTACTTC CASSHGGQGFYEQYF
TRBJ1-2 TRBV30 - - TGTGCCTCCGCCCACGGTTTAGGCTACACCTTC CASAHGLGYTF
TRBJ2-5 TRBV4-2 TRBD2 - TGTGCCAGCAGCCAAGGAGTTGAGCGGGAGCAGACCCAGTACTTC CASSQGVEREQTQYF
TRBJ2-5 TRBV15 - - TGTGCCACCAGCAGTACTGGGGGGGAGACCCAGTACTTC CATSSTGGETQYF
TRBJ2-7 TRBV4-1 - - TGCGCCAGCAGCCTCCAGGGACTCGACGCGTCCTACGAGCAGTACTTC CASSLQGLDASYEQYF
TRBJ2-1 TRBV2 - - TGTGCCAGCAGGTCCCGGGACGCCAGATGGGATGAGCAGTTCTTC CASRSRDARWDEQFF
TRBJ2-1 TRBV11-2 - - TGTGCCAGCAGCTTAGAGTGGTATGAGCAGTTCTTC CASSLEWYEQFF
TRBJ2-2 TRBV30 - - TGTGCCTGGAGTGTCCCCCCTCTAGCCGTTAGTTACACCGGGGAGCTGTTTTTT CAWSVPPLAVSYTGELFF
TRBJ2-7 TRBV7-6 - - TGTGCCAGCAGTCCTAACCCCGGGACCGACTACGAGCAGTACTTC CASSPNPGTDYEQYF
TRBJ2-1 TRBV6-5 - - TGTGCCAGCAGTTACTCCCGGGTTGGGTACAATGAGCAGTTCTTC CASSYSRVGYNEQFF
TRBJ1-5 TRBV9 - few TGTGCCAGCAGCGTAGCAGGGTCGGGTCAGCCCCAGCATTTT CASSVAGSGQPQHF
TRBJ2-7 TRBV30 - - TGTGCCTGGAGTTCAAGGGCGGCAGGCTCTCCCTACGAGCAGTACTTC CAWSSRAAGSPYEQYF
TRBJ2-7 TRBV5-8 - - TGTGCCAGCAGCAGTACAACGACTGGGCGGTACTACGAGCAGTACTTC CASSSTTTGRYYEQYF
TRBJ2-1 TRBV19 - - TGTGCCAGTAGTATGGGGGCCAGAGAGTTTTTCCATGAGCAGTTCTTC CASSMGAREFFHEQFF
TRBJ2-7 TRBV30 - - TGTGCCTGGAGTGTACTAGGGCTCCGGGACTTAGTATCTTGGGAGCAGTACTTC CAWSVLGLRDLVSWEQYF
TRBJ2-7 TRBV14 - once TGTGCCAGCAGCCACGGCCCAGGACCCGTGTCGGTCGAGCAGTACTTC CASSHGPGPVSVEQYF
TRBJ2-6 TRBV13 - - TGTGCCAGCACAACCTATGGGACACACTCTGGGGCCAACGTCCTGACTTTC CASTTYGTHSGANVLTF